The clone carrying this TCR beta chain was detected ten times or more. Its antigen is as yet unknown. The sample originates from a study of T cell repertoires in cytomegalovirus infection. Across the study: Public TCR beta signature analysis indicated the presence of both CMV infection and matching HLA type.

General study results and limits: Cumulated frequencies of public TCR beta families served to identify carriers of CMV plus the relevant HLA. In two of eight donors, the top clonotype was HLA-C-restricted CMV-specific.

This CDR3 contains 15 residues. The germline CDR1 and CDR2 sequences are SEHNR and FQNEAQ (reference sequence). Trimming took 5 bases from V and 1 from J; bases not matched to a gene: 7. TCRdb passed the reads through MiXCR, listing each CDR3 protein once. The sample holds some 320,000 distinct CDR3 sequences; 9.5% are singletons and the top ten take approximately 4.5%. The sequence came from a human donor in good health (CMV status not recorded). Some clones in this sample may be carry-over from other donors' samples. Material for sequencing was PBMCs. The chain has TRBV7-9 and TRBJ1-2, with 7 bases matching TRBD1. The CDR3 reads CASSPQTGYNYGYTF. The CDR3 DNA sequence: TGTGCCAGCAGCCCCCAGACAGGGTATAACTATGGCTACACCTTC.